This T cell receptor (beta chain) is drawn from a study of PD-L1 blockade in urothelial cancer. Study background: Patients previously received 0 to 3 chemotherapy regimens.

Produced via immunoSEQ multiplex PCR; TCRdb's table is partial and in-frame only. The table lists approximately 100,000 clones, about 89% of them singletons. This clone was seen a single time. Unmatched junction bases numbered 7, after V lost 2 bases and J lost 5 bases. Germline V CDR1 and CDR2: MNHNS, SASEGT. The CDR3 loop spans 15 amino acids. This clonotype originated in a woman older than 75 with urothelial cancer. Source: PBMCs, taken around atezolizumab (anti-PD-L1) treatment. The gene calls are TRBV6-1 and TRBJ2-5; 8 bases fit TRBD1. As DNA, the CDR3 is TGTGCCAGCAGTGAATCTCAGGGGGCCGGTGAGACCCAGTACTTC. This encodes CASSESQGAGETQYF.